This T cell receptor beta chain was recovered during a study of CD8 T cells in Susac syndrome. CD8+ and CD4+ T cells taken from blood had their TCR beta sequenced. Germline-derived CDR1 and CDR2 are LGHDT and YNNKEL (reference sequence). Trimming took off 4 bases at V and 2 bases at J, with 12 bases between the two ends. The CDR3 runs 15 residues. This clonotype showed up just once. RNA was extracted with the RNeasy kit, and a quantity of roughly 0.5 to 1 ug was reverse transcribed using random hexamers. The TCR beta CDR3 was amplified by immunoSEQ multiplex PCR across 54 Vbeta, 13 Jbeta. TCRdb itself ran the immunoSEQ multiplex PCR reads through MiXCR, one entry per CDR3 protein. Here the sample spans about 210,000 distinct CDR3 sequences, roughly 96% being singletons.

The sample comprised CD4+ T cells from PBMCs. The rearrangement joins TRBV3-1 to TRBJ2-1; no reliable D call. This receptor was obtained from a human donor with multiple sclerosis. CDR3 in DNA: TGTGCCAGCAGCCCGGACCGGAAAGCCTACAATGAGCAGTTCTTC. Protein: CASSPDRKAYNEQFF.